The clone carrying this TCR beta chain occurred many times. Sample time point: after trial treatment. As to treatment: LDRT plus nivolumab, ipilimumab, low-dose cyclophosphamide and aspirin (RACIN trial). This sample is drawn from a study of low-dose radiotherapy and immunotherapy resistance in tumors. Study at large: Doses delivered to Cohort 2 were 1 Gy per fraction every two weeks, amounting to 13 Gy over 26 weeks. Every two weeks patients got nivolumab 240 mg flat dose, plus ipilimumab 1 mg/kg every six weeks, intravenously. Intravenous cyclophosphamide 200 mg/m2 was given every two weeks, one day before radiation and immunotherapy.

Alpha and beta chains were covered, as first-strand cDNA relied on TRAV- and TRBV-specific primers. With a constant-region primer and a V-primer adapter, TCRs were subjected to around 18 PCR cycles of amplification. Through in vitro transcription, the mRNA that had been isolated was amplified. One entry per CDR3 protein, called by TCRdb with MiXCR from the reads. The sample contains about 100,000 distinct CDR3 sequences, 20% to 25% of which appear only once. Germline values: CDR1 SGHAT, CDR2 FQNNGV. V was shortened by 1 base and J by 13 bases, with 13 bases between the two germline ends. The CDR3 is made up of 13 amino acids.

The chain has TRBV11-2 and TRBJ1-4; D perhaps matches TRBD1 (5 bases). This receptor was obtained from a male donor with prostate cancer. Sequencing was performed on PBMCs, taken after low-dose radiotherapy plus immunotherapy. CDR3 amino acids: CASSLGGQGPLFF. CDR3 DNA: TGTGCCAGCAGCTTAGGCGGCCAGGGACCACTGTTTTTT.